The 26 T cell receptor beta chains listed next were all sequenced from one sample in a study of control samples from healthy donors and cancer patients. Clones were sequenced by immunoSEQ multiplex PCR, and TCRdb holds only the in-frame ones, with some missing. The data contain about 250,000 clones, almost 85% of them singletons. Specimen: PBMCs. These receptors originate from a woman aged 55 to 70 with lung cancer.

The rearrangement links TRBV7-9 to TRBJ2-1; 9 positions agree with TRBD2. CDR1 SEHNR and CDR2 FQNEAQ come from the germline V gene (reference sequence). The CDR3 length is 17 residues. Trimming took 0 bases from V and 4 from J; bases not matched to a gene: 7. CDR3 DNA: TGTGCCAGCAGCTTAGCTCTGGGACTAGCTCTTTACAATGAGCAGTTCTTC. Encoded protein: CASSLALGLALYNEQFF. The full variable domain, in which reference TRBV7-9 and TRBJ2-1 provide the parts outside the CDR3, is DTGVSQNPRHKITKRGQNVTFRCDPISEHNRLYWYRQTLGQGPEFLTYFQNEAQLEKSRLLSDRFSAERPKGSFSTLEIQRTEQGDSAMYLCASSLALGLALYNEQFFGPGTRLTVL.

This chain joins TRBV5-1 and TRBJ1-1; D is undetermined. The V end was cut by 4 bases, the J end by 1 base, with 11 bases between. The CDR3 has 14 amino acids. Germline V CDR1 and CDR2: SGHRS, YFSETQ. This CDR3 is CASSSQAENTEAFF. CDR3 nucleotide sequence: TGCGCCAGCAGCAGCCAAGCGGAGAACACTGAAGCTTTCTTT.

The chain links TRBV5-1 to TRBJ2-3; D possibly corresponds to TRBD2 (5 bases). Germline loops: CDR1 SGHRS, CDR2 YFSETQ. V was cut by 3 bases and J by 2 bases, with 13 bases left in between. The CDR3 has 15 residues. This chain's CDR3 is CASSSSPGSTDTQYF. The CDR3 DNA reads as TGCGCCAGCAGCTCCAGTCCGGGGTCCACAGATACGCAGTATTTT.

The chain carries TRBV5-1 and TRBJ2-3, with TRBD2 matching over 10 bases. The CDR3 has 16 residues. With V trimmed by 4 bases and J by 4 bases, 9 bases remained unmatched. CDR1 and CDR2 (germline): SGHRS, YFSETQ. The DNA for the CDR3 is TGCGCCAGCAGCATGGGACTAGCGCCCGACTCAGATACGCAGTATTTT. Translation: CASSMGLAPDSDTQYF.

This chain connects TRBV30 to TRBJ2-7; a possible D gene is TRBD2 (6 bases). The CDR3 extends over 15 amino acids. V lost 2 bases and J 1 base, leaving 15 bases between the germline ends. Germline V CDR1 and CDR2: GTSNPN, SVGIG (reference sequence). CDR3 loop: CAWSWASGPSYEQYF. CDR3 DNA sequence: TGTGCCTGGAGTTGGGCCAGCGGGCCATCCTACGAGCAGTACTTC.

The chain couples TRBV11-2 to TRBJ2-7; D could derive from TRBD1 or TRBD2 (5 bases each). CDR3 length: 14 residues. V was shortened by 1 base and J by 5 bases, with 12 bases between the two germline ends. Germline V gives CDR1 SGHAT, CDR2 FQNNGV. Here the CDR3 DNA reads TGTGCCAGCAGCTTAGTTCCGGGACGCGACGAGCAGTACTTC. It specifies CASSLVPGRDEQYF.

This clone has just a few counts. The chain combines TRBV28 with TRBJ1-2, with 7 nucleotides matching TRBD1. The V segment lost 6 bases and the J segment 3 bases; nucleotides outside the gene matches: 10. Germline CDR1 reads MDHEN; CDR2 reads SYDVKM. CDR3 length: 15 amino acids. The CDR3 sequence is CASRTGSDLDYGYTF. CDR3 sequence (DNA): TGTGCCAGCAGGACAGGGAGCGACCTGGACTATGGCTACACCTTC.

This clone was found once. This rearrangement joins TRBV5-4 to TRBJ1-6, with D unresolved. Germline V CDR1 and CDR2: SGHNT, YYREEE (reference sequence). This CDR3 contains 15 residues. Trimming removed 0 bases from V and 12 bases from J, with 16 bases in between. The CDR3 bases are TGTGCCAGCAGCTTGGTTGGTGCAGAGGGAGGACCCCTCCACTTT. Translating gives CASSLVGAEGGPLHF.

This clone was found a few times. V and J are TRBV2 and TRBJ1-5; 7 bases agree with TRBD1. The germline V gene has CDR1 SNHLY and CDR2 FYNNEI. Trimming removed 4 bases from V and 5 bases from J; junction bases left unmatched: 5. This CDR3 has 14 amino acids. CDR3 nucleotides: TGTGCCAGCAGTGGGACAGGTGAGGATCAGCCCCAGCATTTT. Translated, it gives CASSGTGEDQPQHF. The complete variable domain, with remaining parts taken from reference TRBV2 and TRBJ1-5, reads EPEVTQTPSHQVTQMGQEVILRCVPISNHLYFYWYRQILGQKVEFLVSFYNNEISEKSEIFDDQFSVERPDGSNFTLKIRSTKLEDSAMYFCASSGTGEDQPQHFGDGTRLSIL.

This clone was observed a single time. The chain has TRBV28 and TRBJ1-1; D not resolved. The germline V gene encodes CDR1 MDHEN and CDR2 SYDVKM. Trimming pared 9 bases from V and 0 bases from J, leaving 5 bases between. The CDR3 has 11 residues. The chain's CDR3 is CASLMNTEAFF. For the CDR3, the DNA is TGTGCCAGTCTAATGAACACTGAAGCTTTCTTT. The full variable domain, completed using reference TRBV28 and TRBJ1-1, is DVKVTQSSRYLVKRTGEKVFLECVQDMDHENMFWYRQDPGLGLRLIYFSYDVKMKEKGDIPEGYSVSREKKERFSLILESASTNQTSMYLCASLMNTEAFFGQGTRLTVV.

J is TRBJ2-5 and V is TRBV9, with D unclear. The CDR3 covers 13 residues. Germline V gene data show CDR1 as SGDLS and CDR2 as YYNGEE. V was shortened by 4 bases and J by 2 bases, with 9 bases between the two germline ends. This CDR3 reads CASSPTTQETQYF. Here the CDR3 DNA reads TGTGCCAGCAGCCCCACTACGCAAGAGACCCAGTACTTC.

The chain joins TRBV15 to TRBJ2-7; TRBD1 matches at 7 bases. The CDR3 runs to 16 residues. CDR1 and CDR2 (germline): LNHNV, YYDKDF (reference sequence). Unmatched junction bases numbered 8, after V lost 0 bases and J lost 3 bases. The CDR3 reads CATSRDLWAGGYEQYF. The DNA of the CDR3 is TGTGCCACCAGCAGAGACCTGTGGGCAGGGGGCTACGAGCAGTACTTC.

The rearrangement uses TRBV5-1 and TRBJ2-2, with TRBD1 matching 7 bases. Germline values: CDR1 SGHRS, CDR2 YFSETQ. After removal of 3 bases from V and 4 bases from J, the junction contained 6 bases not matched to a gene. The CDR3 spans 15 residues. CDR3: CASSYGQDRTGELFF. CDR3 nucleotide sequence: TGCGCCAGCAGCTATGGACAGGATCGCACCGGGGAGCTGTTTTTT.

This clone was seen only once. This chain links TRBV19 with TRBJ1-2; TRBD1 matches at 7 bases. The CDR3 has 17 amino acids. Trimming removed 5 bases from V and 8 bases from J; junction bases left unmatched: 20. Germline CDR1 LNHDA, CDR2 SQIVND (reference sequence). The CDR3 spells CASSPSHRGGIEYGYTF. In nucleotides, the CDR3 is TGTGCCAGTAGTCCTTCCCACAGGGGAGGTATAGAGTACGGCTACACCTTC.

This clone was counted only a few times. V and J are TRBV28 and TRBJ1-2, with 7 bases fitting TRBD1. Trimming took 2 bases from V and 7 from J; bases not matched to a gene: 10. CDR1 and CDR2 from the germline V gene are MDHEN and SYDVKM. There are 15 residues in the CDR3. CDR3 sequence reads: CASSLLRQGRAGYTF. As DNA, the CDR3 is TGTGCCAGCAGTTTACTCCGACAGGGAAGGGCTGGCTACACCTTC.

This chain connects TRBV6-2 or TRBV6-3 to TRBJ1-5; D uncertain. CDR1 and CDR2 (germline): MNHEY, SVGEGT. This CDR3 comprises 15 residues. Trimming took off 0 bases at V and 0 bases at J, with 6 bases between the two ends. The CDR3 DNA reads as TGTGCCAGCAGTTACTCAGGATATAGCAATCAGCCCCAGCATTTT. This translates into CASSYSGYSNQPQHF.

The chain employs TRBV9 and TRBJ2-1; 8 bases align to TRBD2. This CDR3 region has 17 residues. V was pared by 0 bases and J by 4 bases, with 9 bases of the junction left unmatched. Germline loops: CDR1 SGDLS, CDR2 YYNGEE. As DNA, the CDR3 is TGTGCCAGCAGCGTAGCCCAGCCTAGCGGGTTGTACAATGAGCAGTTCTTC. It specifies CASSVAQPSGLYNEQFF.

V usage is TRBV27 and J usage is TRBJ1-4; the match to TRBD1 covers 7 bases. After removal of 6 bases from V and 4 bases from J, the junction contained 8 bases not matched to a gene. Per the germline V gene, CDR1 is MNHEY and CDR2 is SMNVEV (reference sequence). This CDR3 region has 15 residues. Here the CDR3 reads CASSLGTALNEKLFF. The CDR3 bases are TGTGCCAGCAGCCTCGGGACAGCTCTTAATGAAAAACTGTTTTTT.

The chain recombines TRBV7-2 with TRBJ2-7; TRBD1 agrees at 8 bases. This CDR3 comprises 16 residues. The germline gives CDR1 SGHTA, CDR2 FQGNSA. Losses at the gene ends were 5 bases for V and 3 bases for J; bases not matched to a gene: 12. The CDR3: CASSPDSGTGYYEQYF. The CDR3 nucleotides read TGTGCCAGCAGCCCAGACTCCGGGACAGGCTACTACGAGCAGTACTTC.

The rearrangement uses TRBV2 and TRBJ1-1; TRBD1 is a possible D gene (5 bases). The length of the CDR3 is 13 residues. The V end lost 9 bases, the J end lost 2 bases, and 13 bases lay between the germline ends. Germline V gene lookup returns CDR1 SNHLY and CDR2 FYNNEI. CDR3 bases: TGTGCCAGTACTGAGGGACCTAACACTGAAGCTTTCTTT. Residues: CASTEGPNTEAFF. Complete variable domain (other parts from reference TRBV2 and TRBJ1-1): EPEVTQTPSHQVTQMGQEVILRCVPISNHLYFYWYRQILGQKVEFLVSFYNNEISEKSEIFDDQFSVERPDGSNFTLKIRSTKLEDSAMYFCASTEGPNTEAFFGQGTRLTVV.

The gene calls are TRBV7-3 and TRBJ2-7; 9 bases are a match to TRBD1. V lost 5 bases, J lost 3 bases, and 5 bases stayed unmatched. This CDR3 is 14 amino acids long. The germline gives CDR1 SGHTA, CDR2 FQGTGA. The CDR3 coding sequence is TGTGCCAGCAGCGAGGGACAGGGACTCTACGAGCAGTACTTC. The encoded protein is CASSEGQGLYEQYF.

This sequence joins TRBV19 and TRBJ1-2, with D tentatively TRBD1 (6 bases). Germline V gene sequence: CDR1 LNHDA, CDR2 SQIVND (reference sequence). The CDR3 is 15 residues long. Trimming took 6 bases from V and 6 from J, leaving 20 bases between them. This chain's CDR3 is CASRAPGELGHGYTF. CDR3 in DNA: TGTGCCAGTAGGGCACCAGGGGAGTTGGGCCATGGCTACACCTTC.

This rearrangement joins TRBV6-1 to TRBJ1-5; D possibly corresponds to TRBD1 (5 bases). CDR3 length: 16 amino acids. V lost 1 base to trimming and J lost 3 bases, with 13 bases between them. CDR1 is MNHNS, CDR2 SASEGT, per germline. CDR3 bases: TGTGCCAGCAGTGAAGTTGGGGGAAGTAACAATCAGCCCCAGCATTTT. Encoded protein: CASSEVGGSNNQPQHF.

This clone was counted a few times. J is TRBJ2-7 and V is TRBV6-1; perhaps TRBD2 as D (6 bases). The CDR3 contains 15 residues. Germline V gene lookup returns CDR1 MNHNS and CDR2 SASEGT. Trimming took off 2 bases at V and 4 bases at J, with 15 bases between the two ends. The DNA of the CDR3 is TGTGCCAGCAGTGAAATGGGACTCGGACTTTACGAGCAGTACTTC. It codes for CASSEMGLGLYEQYF.

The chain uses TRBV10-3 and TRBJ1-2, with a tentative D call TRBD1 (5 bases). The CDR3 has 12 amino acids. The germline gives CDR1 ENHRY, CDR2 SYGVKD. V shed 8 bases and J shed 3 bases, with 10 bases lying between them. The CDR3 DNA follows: TGTGCCATCGGATCCAGGGACTATGGCTACACCTTC. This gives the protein CAIGSRDYGYTF.

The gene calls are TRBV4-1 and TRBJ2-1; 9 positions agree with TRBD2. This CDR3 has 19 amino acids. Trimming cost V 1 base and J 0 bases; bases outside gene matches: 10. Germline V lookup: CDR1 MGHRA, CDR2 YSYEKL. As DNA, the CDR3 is TGCGCCAGCAGCCAAGGGCTGGCGCGGGGGGGCCGCTCCTACAATGAGCAGTTCTTC. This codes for CASSQGLARGGRSYNEQFF.